This T cell receptor (beta chain) stems from a study of response to subunit inactivated influenza vaccine (dated by TCRdb to about 2018). In the study overall: Deep quantitative T cell receptor repertoire profiling was used in the study to track responses to a trivalent subunit inactivated influenza vaccine.

Paper-wide results and their limitations: According to the authors, only a limited number of new T cells may be recruited by each seasonal influenza vaccination.

Sequences MDHEN (CDR1) and SYDVKM (CDR2) are obtained from the germline V gene. V drops 6 bases and J drops 3 bases, leaving 15 bases in between. The CDR3 runs 15 residues from the cysteine to the phenylalanine. Only the CDR3 portion is preserved as DNA: 45 bases, with reading frame beginning at the first base. The library was generated by RT-PCR. The run used an Illumina HiSeq 2500. TCRdb trimmed the raw reads at Q25, called clones with MiXCR and kept productive beta chains. Under each unique CDR3 protein, matching rows form one entry showing the most common genes and DNA. This sample comprises 500,000 to 600,000 distinct CDR3 sequences, 10% to 12% of them detected only once. 9.5% to 12% of the sample is taken by the ten largest. About this clonotype itself: Its antigen is still unknown. The sample holds no much larger clone one base away, and base qualities are not on file.

These data also featured in a second study, about T cells expressing NK-cell markers. As the second publication notes: TCR beta cDNA libraries were made by 5'RACE template switching that added a universal primer site and unique molecular identifiers. TCR beta-chain repertoires were profiled in sorted CD3+CD56+NKG2C+, CD3+CD56+NKG2C- and CD3+CD56-NKG2C+ T-cell subsets from seven or eight donors. Of the eight sequenced donors, seven were found to be HCMV-seropositive and one was found to be HCMV-seronegative. To restrict sorting to alphabetaTCR-expressing T cells, an anti-gammadeltaTCR antibody was added in several experiments. In five to seven donors, the dominant CD3+CD56+NKG2C+ clonotypes were found to rank among the top 10 CD8+ clonotypes and to make up about 1.0-7.5% of CD8+ T cells. Those dominant clonotypes were again the most abundant among CD3+CD56-NKG2C+ cells in a handful of donors, at about 28.3-60.1%. Whether the expanded NKG2C-expressing T cell clones were specific for HCMV antigens remained unclear. All eight donors whose samples were sequenced were randomly selected healthy volunteers, three of them men and five women. HCMV-specific IgG was detected in serum with a commercial ELISA kit to determine HCMV serostatus. Ficoll density gradient centrifugation was used to isolate peripheral blood mononuclear cells from blood. Bulk peripheral blood T-cell repertoires were additionally sequenced from unsorted PBMC for roughly six donors. Priming for cDNA synthesis came from the TCR beta constant segment, and two successive PCR amplification steps followed. Libraries were sequenced as 2 x 150 bp reads on Illumina HiSeq 2000/2500, MiSeq or NextSeq. Reads were demultiplexed and grouped by UMI with MIGEC, and clonotypes were assembled and quantified with MiTCR. Only TCR cDNA sequences supported by at least two reads were kept to exclude erroneous sequences. The tcR package was used for downstream repertoire analysis, and clonotypes were matched between fractions using CDR3 nucleotide sequence together with V segment. VDJmatch was used to annotate antigen specificity against VDJdb, with one amino acid substitution in CDR3 permitted.

This receptor was obtained from a man over 45 who received an inactivated influenza vaccine. Donor details come from another sample of the same person, matched by shared clones. The rearrangement combines TRBV28 with TRBJ2-1, and perhaps TRBD2 as D gene, on 6 matching bases. The sample in question was PBMCs from blood, obtained on the day of vaccination. The nucleotides are TGTGCCAGCAGCTTTCCGGGGGTCCTCTACAATGAGCAGTTCTTC. Its product reads: CASSFPGVLYNEQFF.